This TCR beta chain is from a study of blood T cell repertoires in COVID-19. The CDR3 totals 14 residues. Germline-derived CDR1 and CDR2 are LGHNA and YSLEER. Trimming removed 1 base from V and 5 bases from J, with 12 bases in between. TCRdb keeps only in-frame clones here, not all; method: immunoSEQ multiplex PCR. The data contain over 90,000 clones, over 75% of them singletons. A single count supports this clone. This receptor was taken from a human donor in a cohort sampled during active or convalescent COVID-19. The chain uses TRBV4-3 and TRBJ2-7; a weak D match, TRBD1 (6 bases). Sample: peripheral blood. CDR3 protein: CASSQVVGTNEQYF. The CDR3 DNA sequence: TGCGCCAGCAGCCAAGTAGTGGGGACAAACGAGCAGTACTTC.